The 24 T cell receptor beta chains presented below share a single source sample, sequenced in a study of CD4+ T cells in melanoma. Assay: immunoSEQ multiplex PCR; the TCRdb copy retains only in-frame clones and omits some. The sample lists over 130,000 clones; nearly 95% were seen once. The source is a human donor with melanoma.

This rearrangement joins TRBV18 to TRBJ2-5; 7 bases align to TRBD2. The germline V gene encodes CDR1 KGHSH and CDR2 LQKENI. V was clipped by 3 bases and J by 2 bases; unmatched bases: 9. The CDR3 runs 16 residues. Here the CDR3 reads CASSPRGGDPQETQYF. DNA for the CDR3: TGTGCCAGCTCACCCCGGGGAGGGGACCCTCAAGAGACCCAGTACTTC.

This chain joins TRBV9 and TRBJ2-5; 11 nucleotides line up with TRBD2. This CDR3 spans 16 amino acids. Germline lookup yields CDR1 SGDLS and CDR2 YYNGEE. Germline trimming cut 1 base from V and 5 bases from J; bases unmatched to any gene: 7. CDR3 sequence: CASSVTPGLAVETQYF. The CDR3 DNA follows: TGTGCCAGCAGCGTAACCCCGGGACTAGCGGTGGAGACCCAGTACTTC.

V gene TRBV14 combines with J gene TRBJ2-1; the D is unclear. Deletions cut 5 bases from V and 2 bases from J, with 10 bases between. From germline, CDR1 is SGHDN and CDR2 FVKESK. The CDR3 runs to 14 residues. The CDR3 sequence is CASSFGRPYNEQFF. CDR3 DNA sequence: TGTGCCAGCAGCTTTGGGCGGCCCTACAATGAGCAGTTCTTC.

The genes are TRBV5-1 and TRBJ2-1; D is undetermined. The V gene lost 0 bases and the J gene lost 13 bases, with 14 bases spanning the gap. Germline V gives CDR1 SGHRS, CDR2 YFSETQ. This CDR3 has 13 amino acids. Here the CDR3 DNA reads TGCGCCAGCAGCTTGGACGATTGGAACCTACAGTTCTTC. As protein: CASSLDDWNLQFF. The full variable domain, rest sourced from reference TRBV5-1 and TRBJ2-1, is KAGVTQTPRYLIKTRGQQVTLSCSPISGHRSVSWYQQTPGQGLQFLFEYFSETQRNKGNFPGRFSGRQFSNSRSEMNVSTLELGDSALYLCASSLDDWNLQFFGPGTRLTVL.

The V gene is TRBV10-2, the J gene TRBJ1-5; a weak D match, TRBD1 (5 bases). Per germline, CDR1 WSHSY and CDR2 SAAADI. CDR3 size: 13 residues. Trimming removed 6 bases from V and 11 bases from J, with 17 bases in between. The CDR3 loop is CASSPQGPLAQHF. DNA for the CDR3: TGCGCCAGCAGCCCCCAGGGCCCTCTGGCCCAGCATTTT.

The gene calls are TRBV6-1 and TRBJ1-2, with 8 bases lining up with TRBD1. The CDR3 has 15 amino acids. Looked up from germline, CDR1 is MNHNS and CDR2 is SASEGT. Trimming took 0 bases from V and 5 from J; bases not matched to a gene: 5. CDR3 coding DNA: TGTGCCAGCAGTGAAGCGGACAGGGTTGGATATGGCTACACCTTC. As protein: CASSEADRVGYGYTF.

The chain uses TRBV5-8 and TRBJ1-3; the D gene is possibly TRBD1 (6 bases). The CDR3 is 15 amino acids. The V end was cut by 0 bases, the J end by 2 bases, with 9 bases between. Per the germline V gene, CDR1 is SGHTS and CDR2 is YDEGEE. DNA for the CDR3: TGTGCCAGCAGCTTGGAGGGGGGGCCTGGAAACACCATATATTTT. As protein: CASSLEGGPGNTIYF.

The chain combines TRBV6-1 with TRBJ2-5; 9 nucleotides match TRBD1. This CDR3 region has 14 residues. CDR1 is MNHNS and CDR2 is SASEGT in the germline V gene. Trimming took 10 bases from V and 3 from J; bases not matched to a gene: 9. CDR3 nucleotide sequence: TGTGCCACCCAACAGGGGGCGATGGAAGAGACCCAGTACTTC. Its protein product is CATQQGAMEETQYF.

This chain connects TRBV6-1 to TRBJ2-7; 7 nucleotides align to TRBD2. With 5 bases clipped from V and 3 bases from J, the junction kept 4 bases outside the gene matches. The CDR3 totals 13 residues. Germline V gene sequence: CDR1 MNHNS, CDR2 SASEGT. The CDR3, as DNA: TGTGCCAGCAGTCGCGGGGGTGGCTACGAGCAGTACTTC. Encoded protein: CASSRGGGYEQYF.

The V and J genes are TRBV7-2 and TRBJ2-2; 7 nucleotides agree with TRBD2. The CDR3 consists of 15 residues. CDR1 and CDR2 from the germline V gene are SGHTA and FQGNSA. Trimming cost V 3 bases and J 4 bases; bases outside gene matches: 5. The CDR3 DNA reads TGTGCCAGCAGCTTCGGGGGGACTGTCACCGGGGAGCTGTTTTTT. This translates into CASSFGGTVTGELFF.

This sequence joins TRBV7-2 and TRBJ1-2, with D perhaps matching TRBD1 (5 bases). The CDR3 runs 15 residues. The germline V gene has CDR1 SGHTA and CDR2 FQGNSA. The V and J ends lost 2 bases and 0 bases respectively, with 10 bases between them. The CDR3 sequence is CASSLLTASNYGYTF. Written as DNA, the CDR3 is TGTGCCAGCAGCTTATTGACAGCCTCTAACTATGGCTACACCTTC.

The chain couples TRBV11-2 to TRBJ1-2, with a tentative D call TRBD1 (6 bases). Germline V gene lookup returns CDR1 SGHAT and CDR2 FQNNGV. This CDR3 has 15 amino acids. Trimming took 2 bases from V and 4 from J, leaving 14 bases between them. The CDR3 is CASSLTGQGGYGYTF. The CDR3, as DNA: TGTGCCAGCAGCTTAACGGGGCAAGGGGGCTATGGCTACACCTTC. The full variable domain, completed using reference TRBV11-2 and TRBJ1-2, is EAGVAQSPRYKIIEKRQSVAFWCNPISGHATLYWYQQILGQGPKLLIQFQNNGVVDDSQLPKDRFSAERLKGVDSTLKIQPAKLEDSAVYLCASSLTGQGGYGYTFGSGTRLTVV.

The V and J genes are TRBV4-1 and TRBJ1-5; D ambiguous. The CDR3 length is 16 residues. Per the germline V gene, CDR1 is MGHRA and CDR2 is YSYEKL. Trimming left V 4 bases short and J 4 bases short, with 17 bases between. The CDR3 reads CASSLRRPGRNQPQHF. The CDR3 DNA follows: TGCGCCAGCAGCCTAAGACGGCCGGGAAGAAATCAGCCCCAGCATTTT.

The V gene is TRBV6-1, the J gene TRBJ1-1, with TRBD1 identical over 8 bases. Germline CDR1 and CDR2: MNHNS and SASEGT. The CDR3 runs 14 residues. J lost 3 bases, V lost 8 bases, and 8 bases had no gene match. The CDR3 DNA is TGTGCCAGCGTCCCTGGACAGGGCCACACTGAAGCTTTCTTT. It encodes CASVPGQGHTEAFF.

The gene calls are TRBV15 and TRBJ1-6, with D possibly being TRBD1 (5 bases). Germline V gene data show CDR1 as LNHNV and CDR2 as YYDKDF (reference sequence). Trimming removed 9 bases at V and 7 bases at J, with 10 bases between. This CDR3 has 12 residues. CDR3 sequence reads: CATGQGNSPLHF. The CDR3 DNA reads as TGTGCCACGGGGCAGGGAAATTCACCCCTCCACTTT.

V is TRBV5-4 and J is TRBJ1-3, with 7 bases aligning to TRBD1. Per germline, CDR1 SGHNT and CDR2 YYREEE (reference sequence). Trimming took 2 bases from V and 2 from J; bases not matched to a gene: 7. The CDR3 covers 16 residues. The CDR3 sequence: CASSLDRAIAGNTIYF. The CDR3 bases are TGTGCCAGCAGCTTAGACAGGGCGATCGCTGGAAACACCATATATTTT.

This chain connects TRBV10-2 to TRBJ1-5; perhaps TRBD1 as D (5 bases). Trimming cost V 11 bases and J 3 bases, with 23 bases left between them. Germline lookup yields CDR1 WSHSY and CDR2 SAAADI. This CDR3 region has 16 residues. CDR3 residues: CAPRVGRRPNNQPQHF. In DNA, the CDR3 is TGCGCCCCCAGGGTAGGCAGACGACCGAACAATCAGCCCCAGCATTTT.

This chain's CDR3 is CASSLAKGLATDTQYF. CDR3 DNA: TGTGCCAGCAGCTTGGCGAAGGGGCTAGCGACAGATACGCAGTATTTT. The chain employs TRBV5-4 and TRBJ2-3, with D tentatively TRBD2 (6 bases). CDR1 and CDR2 (germline): SGHNT, YYREEE (reference sequence). V was shortened by 0 bases and J by 3 bases, with 14 bases between the two germline ends. This CDR3 is 16 amino acids long.

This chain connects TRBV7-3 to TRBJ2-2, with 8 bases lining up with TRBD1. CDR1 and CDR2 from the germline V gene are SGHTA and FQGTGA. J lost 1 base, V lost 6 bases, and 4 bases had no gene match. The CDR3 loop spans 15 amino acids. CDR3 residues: CASRPGTGNTGELFF. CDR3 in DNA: TGTGCCAGCAGGCCGGGGACAGGGAACACCGGGGAGCTGTTTTTT. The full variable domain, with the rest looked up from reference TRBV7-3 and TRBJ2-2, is GAGVSQTPSNKVTEKGKYVELRCDPISGHTALYWYRQSLGQGPEFLIYFQGTGAADDSGLPNDRFFAVRPEGSVSTLKIQRTERGDSAVYLCASRPGTGNTGELFFGEGSRLTVL.

The CDR3 DNA reads TGTGCCAGTAGTATAGGATGGTCGCCAGGACAAGAGACCCAGTACTTC. Residues: CASSIGWSPGQETQYF. The chain recombines TRBV19 with TRBJ2-5; D gene unclear. Trimming left V 1 base short and J 2 bases short, with 14 bases between. This CDR3 has 16 amino acids. Germline V lookup: CDR1 LNHDA, CDR2 SQIVND (reference sequence).

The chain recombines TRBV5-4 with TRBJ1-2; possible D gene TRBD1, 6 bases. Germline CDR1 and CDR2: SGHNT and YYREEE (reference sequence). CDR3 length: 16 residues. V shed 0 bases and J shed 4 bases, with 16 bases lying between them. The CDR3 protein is CASSLEWTTGTYGYTF. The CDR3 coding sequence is TGTGCCAGCAGCTTGGAGTGGACAACAGGGACCTATGGCTACACCTTC.

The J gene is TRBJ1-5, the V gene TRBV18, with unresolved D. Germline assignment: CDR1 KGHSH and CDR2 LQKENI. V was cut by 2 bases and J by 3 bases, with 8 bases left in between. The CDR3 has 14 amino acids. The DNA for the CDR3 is TGTGCCAGCTCACCAACCTCCCCCAATCAGCCCCAGCATTTT. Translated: CASSPTSPNQPQHF. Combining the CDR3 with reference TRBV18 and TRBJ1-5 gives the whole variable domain NAGVMQNPRHLVRRRGQEARLRCSPMKGHSHVYWYRQLPEEGLKFMVYLQKENIIDESGMPKERFSAEFPKEGPSILRIQQVVRGDSAAYFCASSPTSPNQPQHFGDGTRLSIL.

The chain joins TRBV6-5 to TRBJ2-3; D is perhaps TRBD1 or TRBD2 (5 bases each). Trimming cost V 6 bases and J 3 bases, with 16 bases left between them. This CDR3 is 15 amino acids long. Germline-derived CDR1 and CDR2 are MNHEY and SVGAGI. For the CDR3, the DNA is TGTGCCAGCAGCCGCGAGGGGCGCGTGACAGATACGCAGTATTTT. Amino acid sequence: CASSREGRVTDTQYF.

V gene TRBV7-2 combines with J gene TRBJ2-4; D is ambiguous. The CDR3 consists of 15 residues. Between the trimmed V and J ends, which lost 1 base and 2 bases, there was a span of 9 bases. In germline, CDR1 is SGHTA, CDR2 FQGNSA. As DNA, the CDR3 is TGTGCCAGCAGCTTAGACTGGGTAACCAAAAACATTCAGTACTTC. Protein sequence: CASSLDWVTKNIQYF.